The 12 T cell receptor beta chains presented below share a single source sample, sequenced in a study of cytomegalovirus exposure and HLA in healthy donors. The PCR ran on 60 Vbeta and 13 Jbeta primers. Here immunoSEQ multiplex PCR was the method, and the copy in TCRdb shows in-frame clones only, minus some. The table lists around 160,000 clones, around 80% of them singletons. The sample was PBMCs. The receptors here all came from a man aged 35-49 years in good health and CMV-seropositive.

The rearrangement joins TRBV4-3 to TRBJ1-2, with 11 bases identical to TRBD1. The J segment lost 4 bases and the V segment lost 0 bases, leaving 7 bases of the junction unmatched. From germline, CDR1 is LGHNA and CDR2 YSLEER. This CDR3 has 17 amino acids. The CDR3 here is CASSQEFSDRGPYGYTF. In DNA form, the CDR3 reads TGCGCCAGCAGCCAAGAGTTCTCGGACAGGGGGCCCTATGGCTACACCTTC.

On this clone: Its ends do not fully match the called genes, so a read error is possible. The gene calls are TRBV6-1 and TRBJ2-6, with a tentative D call TRBD1 (5 bases). This CDR3 spans 14 amino acids. Germline V gene data show CDR1 as MNHNS and CDR2 as SASEGT. The CDR3 coding sequence is TGTGCCAGCAAAGGTCAACAAGTTTCGACAGTGGGGTCTTTC. It codes for CASKGQQVSTVGSF.

This clone was counted between two and nine times. V usage is TRBV6-5 and J usage is TRBJ2-5; D might be TRBD1 (5 bases). The J call may be in error: the DNA end matches TRBJ2-7 better. CDR1 MNHEY and CDR2 SVGAGI come from the germline V gene. The CDR3 is made up of 15 amino acids. CDR3 sequence reads: CASSYKPGRPYEQYF. The CDR3, as DNA: TGTGCCAGCAGTTACAAGCCAGGGCGACCCTACGAGCAGTACTTC.

The table lists this clone with a count of one. The chain employs TRBV28 and TRBJ1-2; D is perhaps TRBD1 (6 bases). The germline CDR1 and CDR2 sequences are MDHEN and SYDVKM. Deletions cut 5 bases from V and 6 bases from J, with 10 bases between. The CDR3 contains 12 residues. CDR3 region: CASSANRDGYTF. The CDR3 region has the DNA TGTGCCAGCAGTGCCAACAGGGATGGCTACACCTTC.

The chain combines TRBV7-2 with TRBJ2-1, with D perhaps matching TRBD2 (7 bases). The CDR3 loop spans 15 amino acids. CDR1 is SGHTA, CDR2 FQGNSA, per germline. V lost 5 bases to trimming and J lost 1 base, with 12 bases between them. This CDR3 is CASSRRGGSYNEQFF. The CDR3 DNA sequence: TGTGCCAGCAGCCGAAGGGGGGGATCCTACAATGAGCAGTTCTTC.

The V call is TRBV5-5, the J call TRBJ2-7, with D perhaps matching TRBD2 (6 bases). The germline gives CDR1 SGHKS, CDR2 YYEKEE (reference sequence). Trimming cost V 2 bases and J 3 bases, with 12 bases left between them. This CDR3 is built from 14 residues. CDR3 sequence reads: CASSFGSGYYEQYF. CDR3 coding DNA: TGTGCCAGCAGCTTCGGTAGCGGATACTACGAGCAGTACTTC. Filled out from reference TRBV5-5 and TRBJ2-7, the complete variable domain reads DAGVTQSPTHLIKTRGQQVTLRCSPISGHKSVSWYQQVLGQGPQFIFQYYEKEERGRGNFPDRFSARQFPNYSSELNVNALLLGDSALYLCASSFGSGYYEQYFGPGTRLTVT.

This chain links TRBV4-3 with TRBJ2-1; 7 bases fit TRBD2. Looked up from germline, CDR1 is LGHNA and CDR2 is YSLEER. The CDR3 contains 15 residues. J was trimmed by 8 bases and V by 4 bases; bases with no gene match: 11. CDR3 bases: TGCGCCAGCAGCCCCTATCCCGGGACTACCTATGAGCAGTTCTTC. This sequence encodes CASSPYPGTTYEQFF.

A remark on this clone: This sample also contains other DNA sequences that code for the same CDR3. V usage is TRBV2 and J usage is TRBJ2-3; 11 bases map to TRBD2. The germline V gene encodes CDR1 SNHLY and CDR2 FYNNEI. The CDR3 covers 15 residues. V shed 5 bases, J shed 3 bases, and the junction held 4 bases outside the gene matches. The CDR3 nucleotides read TGTGCCAGCAGTCCCCTAGCGGGAGGAACAGATACGCAGTATTTT. Encoded protein: CASSPLAGGTDTQYF.

This chain joins TRBV27 and TRBJ2-7, with D perhaps matching TRBD2 (6 bases). Trimming pared 6 bases from V and 0 bases from J, leaving 12 bases between. Germline V lookup: CDR1 MNHEY, CDR2 SMNVEV (reference sequence). The CDR3 sequence is 14 residues long. CDR3 nucleotide sequence: TGTGCCAGCAGGGAGGGGCCTAGCTCCTACGAGCAGTACTTC. It translates to CASREGPSSYEQYF.

Here the CDR3 DNA reads TGCGCCAGCAGCCAGAGCCGAACGGAGACCCAGTACTTC. It codes for CASSQSRTETQYF. The chain employs TRBV4-1 and TRBJ2-5, with D unclear. Between the trimmed V and J ends, which lost 3 bases and 5 bases, there was a span of 10 bases. The length of the CDR3 is 13 residues. The germline gives CDR1 MGHRA, CDR2 YSYEKL.

The V and J genes are TRBV6-1 and TRBJ2-1; TRBD1 is a possible D gene (8 bases). Germline assignment: CDR1 MNHNS and CDR2 SASEGT. This CDR3 has 13 amino acids. V lost 6 bases and J 12 bases, leaving 18 bases between the germline ends. CDR3 sequence reads: CASRTGVRGRQFF. CDR3 bases: TGTGCCAGCAGGACAGGGGTGCGCGGGAGGCAGTTCTTC.

This clone was counted only a few times. This sequence joins TRBV5-8 and TRBJ2-5; 7 nucleotides agree with TRBD2. The germline gives CDR1 SGHTS, CDR2 YDEGEE. The CDR3 spans 19 residues. V trimming: 0 bases; J trimming: 6 bases; junction bases outside the gene matches: 20. The chain's CDR3 is CASSLAGSLSGPRIKTQYF. The CDR3 coding sequence is TGTGCCAGCAGCTTGGCAGGCAGCCTTAGCGGGCCGAGGATCAAGACCCAGTACTTC. The complete variable domain, with remaining parts taken from reference TRBV5-8 and TRBJ2-5, reads EAGVTQSPTHLIKTRGQQATLRCSPISGHTSVYWYQQALGLGLQFLLWYDEGEERNRGNFPPRFSGRQFPNYSSELNVNALELEDSALYLCASSLAGSLSGPRIKTQYFGPGTRLLVL.